This TCR beta chain is from a study of blood T cell dynamics during melanoma immunotherapy (dated by TCRdb to 2019 to 2021). Regarding the complete study: The patients had metastatic melanoma and were given first-line pembrolizumab or nivolumab plus ipilimumab as standard of care in the United Kingdom. To find early correlates of response, the study profiled the peripheral T cell receptor repertoires of patients with metastatic melanoma both before and after one cycle of checkpoint inhibitor therapy. The training cohort was made up of consecutive patients, while a further independent group of patients from the same centre was pooled to form an external validation set.

Every bulk PBMC sample had a fixed 350 ng of DNA loaded. The immunoSEQ TCRb Assay kit was used according to manufacturer instructions to amplify TCR beta CDR3 sequences from genomic DNA. The KAPA Library Quantification Kit for Illumina platforms was used to quantify the pooled libraries by qPCR. Pooled libraries were clustered at 0.6-1.1 pM and sequenced on an Illumina NextSeq 500. As for how the authors treated the data: TCR data were analyzed using immunoSEQ ANALYZER and the R LymphoSeq package. A rearrangement efficiency score was calculated as productive divided by the sum of productive and non-productive CDR3 sequences. Clonality was measured with the Gini coefficient and diversity with the Renyi index at alpha=1, compared pairwise between timepoints within each patient. In LymphoSeq, clonal relatedness was computed with an edit distance of 3 and repertoire similarity was computed with the Bhattacharyya coefficient. To classify response, a linear discriminant analysis based on week-3 changes in clonality and diversity was built using the R MASS and caret packages. This is the immuneACCESS table as TCRdb keeps it, with only in-frame sequences that have V and J called. A part of the clones is gone; compared with another copy, unresolved V genes explain less than half, and the rest is unexplained. V, J and clone size were drawn from that table, and D and trimming were deduced from the DNA. For this sample there are 15,000 or so clones; around 84% appear just once. The ten largest clones capture about 6% of the sample.

What the authors observed across the whole study: Whether the T cell clones behind the repertoire changes were melanoma-specific or instead reflected general immune activation was something the study could not determine. The relatively small sample size was acknowledged as a potential limitation on generalization of the results. Patients who later achieved disease control showed a bifurcated PBMC repertoire reorganization at W3, with increased clonality or increased diversity, unlike progressors.

The sample's time point label is to be understood as: pre-treatment baseline. Blood samples were taken before treatment (T0) and at week 3 (W3), following the first cycle of checkpoint blockade. Except for two patients with rapid clinical progression, response was assessed 12 weeks after the first infusion by RECIST 1.1; disease control meant complete response, partial response or stable disease. Patients were excluded for prior systemic cancer treatment, concomitant immunosuppressant therapy or synchronous other active malignancies. Bulk PBMC and plasma cell-free DNA were both sequenced for TCR beta so that circulating cells and T cell turnover could be tracked. PBMC were isolated from blood with Lymphoprep and SepMate tubes, followed by red cell lysis. DNA from PBMC and sorted T cell subsets was extracted with QIAamp DNA Blood Mini kits. Comment on this clone: What antigen it recognizes has not been identified. Base qualities are not recorded, but no much larger clone differs from it by a single base.

The germline V gene yields SGHVS for CDR1 and FNYEAQ for CDR2. Germline trimming: 5 bases from V, 5 bases from J; junction bases outside gene matches: 9. CDR3 length: 15 amino acids, cysteine to phenylalanine. Solely the CDR3 DNA is kept, with 45 bases framed from the first base. This TCR was recovered from a human donor with melanoma. This sequence uses TRBV7-6 and TRBJ1-5; the junction holds 7 bases that match TRBD1. Source: blood, taken from a patient treated with checkpoint blockade. The CDR3 here reads CASSPRDDRDQPQHF. At the DNA level, the sequence is TGTGCCAGCAGCCCCCGGGATGACAGGGATCAGCCCCAGCATTTT.